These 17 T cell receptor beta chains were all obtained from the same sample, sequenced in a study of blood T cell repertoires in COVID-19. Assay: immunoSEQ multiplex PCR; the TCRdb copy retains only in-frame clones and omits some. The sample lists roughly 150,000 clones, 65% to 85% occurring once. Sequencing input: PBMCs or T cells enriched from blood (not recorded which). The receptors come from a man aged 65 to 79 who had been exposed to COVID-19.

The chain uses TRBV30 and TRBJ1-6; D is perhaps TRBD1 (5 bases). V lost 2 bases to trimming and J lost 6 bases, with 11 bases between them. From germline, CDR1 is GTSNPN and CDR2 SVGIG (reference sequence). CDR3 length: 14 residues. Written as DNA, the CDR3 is TGTGCCTGGAGTATCCAGGGAGGTAATTCACCCCTCCACTTT. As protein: CAWSIQGGNSPLHF.

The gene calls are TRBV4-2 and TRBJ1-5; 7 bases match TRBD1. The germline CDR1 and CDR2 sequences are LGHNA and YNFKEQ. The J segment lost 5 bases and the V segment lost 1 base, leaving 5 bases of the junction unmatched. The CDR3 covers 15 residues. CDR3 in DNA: TGTGCCAGCAGCCAAGTGGGACAGCCAGATCAGCCCCAGCATTTT. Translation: CASSQVGQPDQPQHF.

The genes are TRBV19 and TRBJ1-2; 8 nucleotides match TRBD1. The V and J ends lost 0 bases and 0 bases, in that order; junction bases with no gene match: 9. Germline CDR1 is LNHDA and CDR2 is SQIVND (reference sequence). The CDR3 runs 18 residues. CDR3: CASSIDRPKGQANYGYTF. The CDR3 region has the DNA TGTGCCAGTAGTATAGATCGACCGAAGGGACAGGCTAACTATGGCTACACCTTC.

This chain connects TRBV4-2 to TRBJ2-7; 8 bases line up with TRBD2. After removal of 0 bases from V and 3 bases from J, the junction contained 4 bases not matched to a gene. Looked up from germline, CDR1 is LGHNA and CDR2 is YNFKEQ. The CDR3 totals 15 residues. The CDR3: CASSQETGGLYEQYF. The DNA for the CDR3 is TGTGCCAGCAGCCAAGAGACGGGAGGGCTCTACGAGCAGTACTTC.

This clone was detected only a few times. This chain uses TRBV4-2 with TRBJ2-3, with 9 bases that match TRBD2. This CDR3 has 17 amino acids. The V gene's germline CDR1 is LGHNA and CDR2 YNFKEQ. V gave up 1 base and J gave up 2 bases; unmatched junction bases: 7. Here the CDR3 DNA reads TGTGCCAGCAGCCAAGCGGCGGGGGGGCTCAACACAGATACGCAGTATTTT. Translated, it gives CASSQAAGGLNTDTQYF.

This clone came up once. CDR3 DNA: TGTGCCACCAGTGATTGGGGGGGGACAGGGCAGTTCTTC. It is translated as CATSDWGGTGQFF. The chain links TRBV24-1 to TRBJ2-1; maybe TRBD1 (8 bases). With 2 bases removed from V and 12 bases from J, the gap between germline ends came to 13 bases. Germline CDR1 reads KGHDR; CDR2 reads SFDVKD. This CDR3 comprises 13 residues.

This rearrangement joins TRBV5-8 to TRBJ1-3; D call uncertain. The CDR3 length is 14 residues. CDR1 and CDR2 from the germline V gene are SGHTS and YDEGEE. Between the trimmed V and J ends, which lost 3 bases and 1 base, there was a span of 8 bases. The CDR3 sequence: CASSSSVSGNTIYF. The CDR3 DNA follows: TGTGCCAGCAGCTCGAGCGTTTCTGGAAACACCATATATTTT.

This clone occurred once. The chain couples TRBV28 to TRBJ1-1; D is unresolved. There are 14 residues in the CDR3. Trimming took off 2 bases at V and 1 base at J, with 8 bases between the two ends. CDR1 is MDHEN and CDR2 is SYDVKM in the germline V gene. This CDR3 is CASSLRQANTEAFF. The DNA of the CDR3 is TGTGCCAGCAGTTTAAGGCAGGCGAACACTGAAGCTTTCTTT.

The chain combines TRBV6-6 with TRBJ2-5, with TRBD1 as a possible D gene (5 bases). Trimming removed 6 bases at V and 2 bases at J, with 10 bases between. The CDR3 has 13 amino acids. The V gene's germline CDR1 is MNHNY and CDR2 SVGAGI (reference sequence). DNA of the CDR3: TGTGCCAGCAGCGGACACCGTCAAGAGACCCAGTACTTC. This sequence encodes CASSGHRQETQYF.

CDR3 residues: CASTEEAGNTEAFF. CDR3 nucleotide sequence: TGTGCCAGCACCGAAGAAGCGGGAAACACTGAAGCTTTCTTT. The V and J genes are TRBV2 and TRBJ1-1; D unclear. Germline loops: CDR1 SNHLY, CDR2 FYNNEI. V lost 7 bases and J 2 bases, leaving 14 bases between the germline ends. This CDR3 comprises 14 residues.

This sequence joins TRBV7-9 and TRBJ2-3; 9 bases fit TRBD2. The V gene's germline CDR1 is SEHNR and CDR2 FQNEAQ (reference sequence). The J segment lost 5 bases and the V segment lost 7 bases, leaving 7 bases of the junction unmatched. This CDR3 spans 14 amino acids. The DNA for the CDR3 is TGTGCCAGCAACAGCGGGGGGCCTGTAGATACGCAGTATTTT. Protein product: CASNSGGPVDTQYF.

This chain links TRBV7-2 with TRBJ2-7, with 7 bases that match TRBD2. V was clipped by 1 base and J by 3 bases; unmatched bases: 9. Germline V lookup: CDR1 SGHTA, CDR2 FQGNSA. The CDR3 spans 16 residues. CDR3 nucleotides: TGTGCCAGCAGCTTAGTGTTCGGGAGGCTCTACTACGAGCAGTACTTC. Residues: CASSLVFGRLYYEQYF.

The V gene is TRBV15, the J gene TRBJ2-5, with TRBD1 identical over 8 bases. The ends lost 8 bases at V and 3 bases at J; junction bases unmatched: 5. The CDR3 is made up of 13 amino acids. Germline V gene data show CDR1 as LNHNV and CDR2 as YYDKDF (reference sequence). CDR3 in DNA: TGTGCCACCTGTCAGGGGGCGGAAGAGACCCAGTACTTC. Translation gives CATCQGAEETQYF.

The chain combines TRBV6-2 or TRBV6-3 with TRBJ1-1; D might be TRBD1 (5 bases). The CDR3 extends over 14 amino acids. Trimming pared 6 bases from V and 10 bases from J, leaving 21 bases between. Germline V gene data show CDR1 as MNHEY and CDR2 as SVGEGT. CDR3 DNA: TGTGCCAGCAGCCCGGGCAGGGAGGGCCCTCGAGCTTTCTTT. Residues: CASSPGREGPRAFF.

The CDR3 sequence is CASSQIGTGDEKLFF. CDR3 in DNA: TGTGCCAGCAGCCAAATCGGGACAGGGGACGAAAAACTGTTTTTT. The V and J genes are TRBV7-2 and TRBJ1-4; 10 bases align to TRBD1. V was pared by 5 bases and J by 8 bases, with 8 bases of the junction left unmatched. This CDR3 has 15 residues. Germline V gene sequence: CDR1 SGHTA, CDR2 FQGNSA.

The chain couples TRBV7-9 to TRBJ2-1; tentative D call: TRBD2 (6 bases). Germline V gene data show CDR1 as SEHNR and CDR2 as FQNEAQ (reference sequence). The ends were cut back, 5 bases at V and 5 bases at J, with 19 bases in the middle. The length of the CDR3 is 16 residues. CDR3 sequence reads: CASSQAPESGDNEQFF. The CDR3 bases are TGTGCCAGCAGCCAAGCCCCAGAGTCGGGAGACAATGAGCAGTTCTTC.

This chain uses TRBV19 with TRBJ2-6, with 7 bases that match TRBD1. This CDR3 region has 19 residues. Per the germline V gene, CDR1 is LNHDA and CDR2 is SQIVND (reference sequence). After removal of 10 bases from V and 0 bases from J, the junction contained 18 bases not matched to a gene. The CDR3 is CATTRAGQAFSSGANVLTF. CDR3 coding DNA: TGTGCCACTACCCGAGCAGGACAGGCGTTTTCCTCTGGGGCCAACGTCCTGACTTTC.